A single sample gave rise to the 32 T cell receptor beta chains below, sequenced in a study of spatial heterogeneity in lung cancer. From the 5' RACE reads, TCRdb called clonotypes with MiXCR, one entry per CDR3 protein. Of tens of thousands of distinct CDR3 sequences listed, approximately 12% are singletons. Documented time point: sample taken at primary tumor resection. Sequences were derived from PBMCs, sampled at surgery. The receptors shown here come from a male donor with early-stage non-small cell lung cancer.

This clonotype was seen ten or more times. For the CDR3, the DNA is TGTGCCAGCAGCTTACTAGTCAATGAGCAGTTCTTC. Amino acids: CASSLLVNEQFF. This chain links TRBV12-3 or TRBV12-4 with TRBJ2-1, with a weak D call TRBD2 (5 bases). V was cut by 6 bases and J by 6 bases, with 9 bases left in between. This CDR3 is built from 12 residues.

The chain recombines TRBV28 with TRBJ2-6; D is unclear. V gave up 5 bases and J gave up 0 bases, with 14 bases separating them. This CDR3 has 17 amino acids. Germline assignment: CDR1 MDHEN and CDR2 SYDVKM. CDR3 DNA sequence: TGTGCCAGCAGTGATACCGAAAGGCCCTCTGGGGCCAACGTCCTGACTTTC. This encodes CASSDTERPSGANVLTF.

This clonotype showed up just a few times. The chain recombines TRBV28 with TRBJ2-3; D is undetermined. The CDR3 length is 13 residues. V shed 2 bases and J shed 4 bases, with 7 bases lying between them. Germline lookup yields CDR1 MDHEN and CDR2 SYDVKM. The CDR3 protein is CASSLVYPDTQYF. CDR3 bases: TGTGCCAGCAGTTTAGTCTACCCAGATACGCAGTATTTT.

In its sample, this clonotype was seen many times. This chain links TRBV29-1 with TRBJ1-5, with D perhaps TRBD1 (5 bases). CDR3 size: 14 residues. The germline gives CDR1 SQVTM, CDR2 ANQGSEA. Trimming shortened V by 4 bases and J by 6 bases, and 16 bases separated the two germline ends. CDR3 sequence: CSVALTGAGQPQHF. The CDR3, as DNA: TGCAGCGTTGCCCTTACAGGAGCGGGTCAGCCCCAGCATTTT. The variable domain in full, with the rest retrieved from reference TRBV29-1 and TRBJ1-5, is SAVISQKPSRDICQRGTSLTIQCQVDSQVTMMFWYRQQPGQSLTLIATANQGSEATYESGFVIDKFPISRPNLTFSTLTVSNMSPEDSSIYLCSVALTGAGQPQHFGDGTRLSIL.

This clonotype was detected only a few times. The CDR3 DNA follows: TGTGCCAGCAGCTTAAGTCAGGGGCCCCAAGAGACCCAGTACTTC. As protein: CASSLSQGPQETQYF. J is TRBJ2-5 and V is TRBV7-9, with D perhaps TRBD1 (6 bases). CDR1 and CDR2 from the germline V gene are SEHNR and FQNEAQ (reference sequence). Between the trimmed V and J ends, which lost 2 bases and 1 base, there was a span of 11 bases. This CDR3 contains 15 residues.

V and J are TRBV9 and TRBJ2-7; 10 bases are shared with TRBD2. Germline loops: CDR1 SGDLS, CDR2 YYNGEE. The CDR3 covers 16 residues. Trimming took 0 bases from V and 5 from J; bases not matched to a gene: 8. CDR3: CASSVGELAGHHEQYF. DNA of the CDR3: TGTGCCAGCAGCGTAGGGGAACTAGCGGGACACCACGAGCAGTACTTC.

This clonotype was recorded at least ten times. The V and J genes are TRBV4-3 and TRBJ2-1, with 7 nucleotides matching TRBD2. V was pared by 4 bases and J by 8 bases, with 23 bases of the junction left unmatched. The CDR3 length is 19 residues. The germline V gene encodes CDR1 LGHNA and CDR2 YSLEER. CDR3 coding DNA: TGCGCCAGCAGCCGCCACATCCGGGTTCGGGATAGCGGGCTGGATGAGCAGTTCTTC. It translates to CASSRHIRVRDSGLDEQFF.

This clonotype was detected a few times. The chain carries TRBV12-3 or TRBV12-4 and TRBJ2-2, with D unresolved. The V end was cut by 3 bases, the J end by 1 base, with 9 bases between. The CDR3 length is 15 residues. In DNA, the CDR3 is TGTGCCAGCAGTTTCACTCGTGGGAACACCGGGGAGCTGTTTTTT. Translated: CASSFTRGNTGELFF.

This clonotype has more than one count but fewer than ten. CDR3 in amino acids: CASREQGSNYGYTF. CDR3 coding DNA: TGTGCCAGCAGGGAACAGGGTTCTAACTATGGCTACACCTTC. The chain links TRBV2 to TRBJ1-2, with D possibly TRBD1 on 6 matching bases. This CDR3 has 14 residues. V lost 6 bases and J 0 bases, leaving 11 bases between the germline ends. CDR1 is SNHLY, CDR2 FYNNEI, per germline.

The chain employs TRBV21-1 and TRBJ1-1; the D segment call TRBD1 is taken from the table without a DNA check. TRBV21-1 is termed a pseudogene. This CDR3 comprises 12 residues. This CDR3 reads CASSGGQTEAFF. In nucleotides, the CDR3 is TGTGCCAGCAGCGGGGGACAGACAGAAGCTTTCTTT.

This clonotype was observed a handful of times. This chain uses TRBV7-9 with TRBJ1-5, with D possibly being TRBD1 (6 bases). V was trimmed by 3 bases and J by 6 bases, leaving 9 bases between them. The CDR3 is made up of 13 amino acids. Per the germline V gene, CDR1 is SEHNR and CDR2 is FQNEAQ (reference sequence). In DNA form, the CDR3 reads TGTGCCAGCAGCTTTGGAGGGGGTCAGCCCCAGCATTTT. Translating it yields CASSFGGGQPQHF.

The chain links TRBV10-3 to TRBJ2-2; TRBD1 is a possible D gene (5 bases). In germline, CDR1 is ENHRY, CDR2 SYGVKD. There are 16 residues in the CDR3. Trimming pared 0 bases from V and 3 bases from J, leaving 11 bases between. CDR3 nucleotides: TGTGCCATCAGTGAGTCAGGGGTCGTGGACACCGGGGAGCTGTTTTTT. This encodes CAISESGVVDTGELFF.

This clonotype turned up a few times. V is TRBV24-1 and J is TRBJ2-2, with D tentatively TRBD1 or TRBD2 (5 bases each). The germline V and J ends were trimmed by 5 bases and 6 bases, with 21 bases remaining between them. The CDR3 totals 17 residues. Germline CDR1 and CDR2: KGHDR and SFDVKD. CDR3 residues: CATSGGISGRESGELFF. Written as DNA, the CDR3 is TGTGCCACCAGTGGGGGGATATCCGGAAGGGAGTCCGGGGAGCTGTTTTTT.

The rearrangement links TRBV10-3 to TRBJ2-7; possibly TRBD1 for D (6 bases). This CDR3 spans 12 amino acids. V was shortened by 5 bases and J by 5 bases, with 10 bases between the two germline ends. Per the germline V gene, CDR1 is ENHRY and CDR2 is SYGVKD. CDR3 residues: CAISTGFHEQYF. The CDR3 nucleotides are TGTGCCATCAGTACAGGGTTCCACGAGCAGTACTTC.

The chain links TRBV29-1 to TRBJ2-7; possible D gene TRBD2, 6 bases. The germline CDR1 and CDR2 sequences are SQVTM and ANQGSEA. V gave up 4 bases and J gave up 0 bases, with 13 bases separating them. CDR3 length equals 14 residues. The CDR3 is CSVVAGRSSYEQYF. CDR3 DNA sequence: TGCAGCGTTGTGGCGGGGAGGAGCTCCTACGAGCAGTACTTC.

The chain recombines TRBV4-1 with TRBJ2-3; tentative D call: TRBD1 (6 bases). CDR1 is MGHRA, CDR2 YSYEKL, per germline. The CDR3 extends over 18 amino acids. V was pared by 3 bases and J by 0 bases, with 19 bases between. The CDR3 spells CASSQVQGSSSSTDTQYF. The CDR3 DNA sequence: TGCGCCAGCAGCCAGGTCCAGGGGAGTAGCTCTAGCACAGATACGCAGTATTTT.

The rearrangement joins TRBV6-2 or TRBV6-3 to TRBJ2-2; perhaps TRBD2 as D (5 bases). V gave up 5 bases and J gave up 3 bases, with 13 bases separating them. Germline V gene sequence: CDR1 MNHEY, CDR2 SVGEGT. The CDR3 length is 15 residues. The CDR3 loop is CASSTRTRDTGELFF. DNA for the CDR3: TGTGCCAGCAGTACCCGGACTCGGGACACCGGGGAGCTGTTTTTT.

This clonotype has only a few counts. The rearrangement links TRBV4-3 to TRBJ2-2, with 7 bases aligning to TRBD1. V was pared by 6 bases and J by 7 bases, with 8 bases of the junction left unmatched. The CDR3 runs to 14 residues. CDR1 is LGHNA, CDR2 YSLEER, per germline. The CDR3 is CASRFDRAGGELFF. The CDR3 bases are TGCGCCAGCAGATTCGACAGGGCTGGCGGGGAGCTGTTTTTT.

There are many counts of this clonotype. The chain links TRBV29-1 to TRBJ2-1, with D perhaps matching TRBD2 (5 bases). Germline assignment: CDR1 SQVTM and CDR2 ANQGSEA. With 2 bases removed from V and 4 bases from J, the gap between germline ends came to 9 bases. The CDR3 is made up of 13 amino acids. CDR3 residues: CSVESPGYNEQFF. In DNA form, the CDR3 reads TGCAGCGTTGAATCTCCGGGGTACAATGAGCAGTTCTTC.

V gene TRBV7-2 combines with J gene TRBJ2-3; 8 bases agree with TRBD1. CDR3 length equals 12 residues. After removal of 5 bases from V and 9 bases from J, the junction contained 4 bases not matched to a gene. Germline V gene sequence: CDR1 SGHTA, CDR2 FQGNSA. The CDR3 region is CASSPDRGTQYF. In DNA form, the CDR3 reads TGTGCCAGCAGCCCCGACAGGGGAACGCAGTATTTT.

This clonotype was seen a handful of times. The V gene is TRBV10-3, the J gene TRBJ2-3, with 11 bases fitting TRBD1. The CDR3 is 16 amino acids. Unmatched junction bases numbered 2, after V lost 2 bases and J lost 1 base. Germline CDR1 reads ENHRY; CDR2 reads SYGVKD. The CDR3 DNA sequence: TGTGCCATCAGTGAGCTGGGACAGGGGGGCACAGATACGCAGTATTTT. Protein sequence: CAISELGQGGTDTQYF.

In its sample, this clonotype was seen many times. The V call is TRBV5-1, the J call TRBJ2-1; 8 nucleotides match TRBD1. The junction had 4 bases not matched to a gene; V was cut back by 4 bases and J by 1 base. The CDR3 covers 15 residues. The germline V gene encodes CDR1 SGHRS and CDR2 YFSETQ. CDR3 in DNA: TGCGCCAGCAGCGGGGGACAGGAGTCCTACAATGAGCAGTTCTTC. Protein product: CASSGGQESYNEQFF.

This clonotype appeared a few times. The chain employs TRBV6-1 and TRBJ1-2; D perhaps matches TRBD1 (5 bases). The CDR3 has 15 residues. Trimming took off 3 bases at V and 4 bases at J, with 15 bases between the two ends. Germline lookup yields CDR1 MNHNS and CDR2 SASEGT. The CDR3 region has the DNA TGTGCCAGCAGTGATTTTGGCCCGGGGCGCTATGGCTACACCTTC. It is translated as CASSDFGPGRYGYTF.

This clonotype appeared many times. The rearrangement uses TRBV6-2 or TRBV6-3 and TRBJ1-5; TRBD1 aligns across 11 bases. CDR3 size: 14 residues. The V gene end was trimmed by 6 bases and the J gene end by 4 bases; junction bases not matched to a gene: 2. CDR1 and CDR2 (germline): MNHEY, SVGEGT. For the CDR3, the DNA is TGTGCCAGCAGCGGGACAGGGGGTAATCAGCCCCAGCATTTT. Its translation is CASSGTGGNQPQHF.

The chain is built from TRBV14 and TRBJ2-2, with a weak D call TRBD1 (5 bases). This CDR3 comprises 14 residues. The germline V gene encodes CDR1 SGHDN and CDR2 FVKESK. The V end lost 2 bases, the J end lost 8 bases, and 12 bases lay between the germline ends. CDR3 in amino acids: CASSQLGAQGELFF. The CDR3 bases are TGTGCCAGCAGCCAACTTGGGGCTCAGGGGGAGCTGTTTTTT.

The V gene is TRBV5-1, the J gene TRBJ2-7; D call uncertain. Germline CDR1 SGHRS, CDR2 YFSETQ. V lost 5 bases and J 5 bases, leaving 17 bases between the germline ends. This CDR3 comprises 14 residues. CDR3 bases: TGCGCCAGCAGGGTTCAGCCTGGGAACCACGAGCAGTACTTC. Its translation is CASRVQPGNHEQYF.

This clonotype appeared a few times. This sequence joins TRBV2 and TRBJ2-5, with D uncertain. The CDR3 has 15 residues. V shed 3 bases and J shed 5 bases, with 16 bases lying between them. The germline V gene encodes CDR1 SNHLY and CDR2 FYNNEI. The CDR3, as DNA: TGTGCCAGCAGTGAGAAGCGTCAGAGTTGGGAGACCCAGTACTTC. This gives the protein CASSEKRQSWETQYF.

This clonotype was observed a few times. The gene calls are TRBV11-2 and TRBJ1-6; a weak D match, TRBD1 (5 bases). V dropped 11 bases and J dropped 6 bases, with 17 bases sitting between them. Germline CDR1 is SGHAT and CDR2 is FQNNGV. This CDR3 is built from 14 residues. The CDR3 sequence: CALGRAGFNSPLHF. As DNA, the CDR3 is TGTGCCCTAGGTCGAGCAGGGTTTAATTCACCCCTCCACTTT.

This clonotype was observed a few times. The V call is TRBV27, the J call TRBJ1-5, with a tentative D call TRBD1 (5 bases). The CDR3 sequence is 14 residues long. Germline CDR1 MNHEY, CDR2 SMNVEV (reference sequence). The V end lost 8 bases, the J end lost 7 bases, and 18 bases lay between the germline ends. CDR3 in DNA: TGTGCCAGCGGCCCTGAGGGGTCTAGACAGCCCCAGCATTTT. This codes for CASGPEGSRQPQHF.

This sequence joins TRBV7-3 and TRBJ2-5; 8 positions agree with TRBD2. This CDR3 has 15 amino acids. After removal of 0 bases from V and 4 bases from J, the junction contained 4 bases not matched to a gene. Germline V gene lookup returns CDR1 SGHTA and CDR2 FQGTGA. The CDR3 reads CASSLTAGAGETQYF. In DNA form, the CDR3 reads TGTGCCAGCAGCTTAACAGCGGGAGCAGGAGAGACCCAGTACTTC.

This clonotype was observed a handful of times. The V and J genes are TRBV6-6 and TRBJ2-7; D uncertain. The V end was cut by 11 bases, the J end by 6 bases, with 11 bases between. CDR1 is MNHNY and CDR2 is SVGAGI in the germline V gene (reference sequence). The CDR3 has 10 residues. DNA of the CDR3: TGTGCCGTACTCGGCTCCGAGCAGTACTTC. This codes for CAVLGSEQYF.

V gene TRBV5-1 combines with J gene TRBJ2-7, with D perhaps given as TRBD1 or TRBD2 (6 bases each). Trimming took off 6 bases at V and 4 bases at J, with 17 bases between the two ends. Looked up from germline, CDR1 is SGHRS and CDR2 is YFSETQ. The CDR3 spans 14 residues. CDR3 sequence: CASTRDTGGYEQYF. The CDR3 DNA is TGCGCCAGCACCCGGGACACCGGAGGGTACGAGCAGTACTTC.